These 8 T cell receptor beta chains originate from one sample sequenced in a study of Graves' ophthalmopathy and Graves' hyperthyroidism. As the template, RNA transcripts were used to amplify TCR beta CDR3 regions. RT-PCR was first run with HTBI primers, then multiplex PCR in a second round. One entry per CDR3 protein, called by TCRdb with MiXCR from the multiplex PCR reads. The sample yields around 1.1 million distinct CDR3 sequences, 35% to 40% seen once. The sequencing input was peripheral blood or thyroid tissue (not recorded which). All receptors come from an adult man with Graves' hyperthyroidism.

The chain combines TRBV29-1 with TRBJ2-5; weak D call: TRBD2 (6 bases). The ends were cut back, 7 bases at V and 2 bases at J, with 20 bases in the middle. CDR1 is SQVTM and CDR2 is ANQGSEA in the germline V gene. This CDR3 spans 15 amino acids. Here the CDR3 reads CSAGGVNEKQETQYF. CDR3 DNA sequence: TGCAGCGCCGGGGGTGTTAATGAAAAACAAGAGACCCAGTACTTC.

The V gene is TRBV7-9, the J gene TRBJ1-1; D might be TRBD1 (5 bases). The CDR3 is 18 amino acids. Germline assignment: CDR1 SEHNR and CDR2 FQNEAQ (reference sequence). Trimming shortened V by 3 bases and J by 2 bases, and 22 bases separated the two germline ends. The CDR3 spells CASSFFLAAIRGNTEAFF. CDR3 nucleotide sequence: TGTGCCAGCAGCTTTTTCTTGGCAGCCATTAGGGGAAACACTGAAGCTTTCTTT.

The rearrangement uses TRBV9 and TRBJ1-2, with 9 nucleotides matching TRBD1. Unmatched junction bases numbered 12, after V lost 3 bases and J lost 6 bases. Looked up from germline, CDR1 is SGDLS and CDR2 is YYNGEE. There are 16 residues in the CDR3. The CDR3 region is CASSAYATGGKDGYTF. In nucleotides, the CDR3 is TGTGCCAGCAGCGCATACGCGACAGGGGGGAAGGATGGCTACACCTTC.

In its sample, this clonotype was seen many times. The V and J genes are TRBV7-8 and TRBJ2-5; tentatively, D is TRBD2 (6 bases). The CDR3 contains 13 residues. Germline CDR1 reads SGHVS; CDR2 reads FQNEAQ. With 5 bases removed from V and 3 bases from J, the gap between germline ends came to 10 bases. The CDR3 loop reads CASSPGVKETQYF. For the CDR3, the DNA is TGTGCCAGCAGCCCGGGGGTGAAAGAGACCCAGTACTTC.

This clonotype showed up just once. This sequence joins TRBV18 and TRBJ2-7; 10 nucleotides agree with TRBD1. Per the germline V gene, CDR1 is KGHSH and CDR2 is LQKENI. The CDR3 is 14 residues long. Trimming cost V 4 bases and J 6 bases; bases outside gene matches: 6. The CDR3 protein is CASSLRDRGREQYF. Here the CDR3 DNA reads TGTGCCAGCTCACTACGCGACAGGGGGCGCGAGCAGTACTTC. The whole variable domain, filled in from reference TRBV18 and TRBJ2-7, reads NAGVMQNPRHLVRRRGQEARLRCSPMKGHSHVYWYRQLPEEGLKFMVYLQKENIIDESGMPKERFSAEFPKEGPSILRIQQVVRGDSAAYFCASSLRDRGREQYFGPGTRLTVT.

The rearrangement links TRBV20-1 to TRBJ1-5; D is ambiguous. The CDR3 is 14 residues long. The germline V and J ends were trimmed by 3 bases and 0 bases, with 9 bases remaining between them. The germline CDR1 and CDR2 sequences are DFQATT and SNEGSKA (reference sequence). CDR3 nucleotide sequence: TGCAGTGCTAGGGATTCAAATAGCAATCAGCCCCAGCATTTT. Translating gives CSARDSNSNQPQHF.

The rearrangement links TRBV6-1 to TRBJ2-7, with D perhaps being TRBD1 or TRBD2 (5 bases each). The ends were cut back, 1 base at V and 3 bases at J, with 13 bases in the middle. Germline values: CDR1 MNHNS, CDR2 SASEGT. This CDR3 has 15 residues. In nucleotides, the CDR3 is TGTGCCAGCAGTGAAGGGTTTGGGGGTCTCTACGAGCAGTACTTC. This gives the protein CASSEGFGGLYEQYF.

This clonotype occurred a few times. The chain couples TRBV12-3 or TRBV12-4 to TRBJ2-7; a possible D gene is TRBD2 (5 bases). This CDR3 has 14 residues. The CDR3 loop reads CASGLVGGSYEQYF. CDR3 coding DNA: TGTGCTAGTGGTTTGGTAGGCGGGTCTTACGAGCAGTACTTC.